This T cell receptor beta chain was obtained from a study of a mutant IDH1 vaccine in newly diagnosed glioma. Whole-study context: The start of vaccination came 4-6 weeks after radiotherapy alone, or with temozolomide cycles.

The sample holds one count of this clone. Its antigen is currently unknown. The time point was: week 11, during vaccination. Vaccinated patients received 300 ug of mutant IDH1 20-mer peptide per dose, with topical imiquimod. The assay was immunoSEQ multiplex PCR, and TCRdb's table has in-frame clones only and misses some. The sample contains fewer than 150,000 clones, roughly 90% of which appear only once. This receptor was obtained from a woman between 50 and 59 years old with glioma. Source: PBMCs, taken from a glioma patient whose treatment included an IDH1 peptide vaccine.

Here the CDR3 DNA reads TGTGCCAGCGAGGGGGGTAGGGATGAAAAACTGTTTTTT. Encoded protein: CASEGGRDEKLFF. This rearrangement joins TRBV2 to TRBJ1-4; D possibly corresponds to TRBD1 (6 bases). The CDR3 spans 13 residues. Germline V gene sequence: CDR1 SNHLY, CDR2 FYNNEI. Trimming pared 8 bases from V and 6 bases from J, leaving 13 bases between.